Described below is a single T cell receptor beta chain sequence and its context. Its antigen is currently unknown. These data belong to a study of graft-versus-host responses after intestinal transplantation. For the study at large: Anti-thymocyte globulin induction was given to all recipients, followed by tacrolimus and steroids for around 3 years.

Assay used: immunoSEQ multiplex PCR; TCRdb lists only in-frame clones, some missing. The sample lists some 14,000 clones, just under 70% occurring once. Germline V gene lookup returns CDR1 GTSNPN and CDR2 SVGIG (reference sequence). Trimming cost V 2 bases and J 0 bases; bases outside gene matches: 6. The CDR3 extends over 17 amino acids. Intraepithelial and lamina propria lymphocytes were freed from processed graft tissue. Whole-study results and caveats: Recipient-marrow GvH clones were detected, some having first appeared in ileum or blood.

The rearrangement uses TRBV30 and TRBJ2-4; 11 bases are a match to TRBD2. The sequencing here drew on ileum tissue, taken approximately 690 days after intestinal transplantation. This TCR came from a human patient who received an intestinal transplant, so some T cells may come from the graft donor. This CDR3 reads CAWSSTSGGLAKNIQYF. CDR3 sequence (DNA): TGTGCCTGGAGTTCCACTAGCGGGGGCCTAGCCAAAAACATTCAGTACTTC.